This TCR beta chain originates from a study of regulatory T cells in long-lasting Graves disease. Described time point: newly diagnosed GD, antithyroid drugs for less than 3 months. PBMCs provided the RNA from which the TCR library was made. This CDR3 spans 13 amino acids. Trimming stripped 0 bases from V and 8 bases from J, with 9 bases between. Germline V CDR1 and CDR2: SGHAT, FQNNGV. This clonotype was seen at least ten times. Through Arm-PCR of CDR3 regions and iRepertoire HTBI primers, TCR beta libraries were built. In TCRdb, the multiplex PCR reads were re-called with MiXCR into one record per CDR3 protein. This sample carries 450,000 to 500,000 distinct CDR3 sequences, around 15% of them seen once, and the ten largest clones take 9% to 15%. These sequences were also reported in another study, on T cells in Graves' hyperthyroidism and ophthalmopathy. That work states: Subjects aged 18 to 65 presented with newly diagnosed hyperthyroidism of less than 2 months' duration. Thyroid ultrasound, orbital computed tomography, clinical symptoms, and serum thyroxine and TRAb underpinned diagnoses. A 13 V-J signature model discriminated ophthalmopathy versus stable hyperthyroidism.

The chain recombines TRBV11-2 with TRBJ2-3; D is ambiguous. This sequence was found in a middle-aged man with Graves disease. This specimen consisted of peripheral blood mononuclear cells (PBMCs), obtained at new diagnosis, from a patient treated with antithyroid drugs. CDR3 DNA: TGTGCCAGCAGCTTAGAATCGACCGGTACGCAGTATTTT. Its translation: CASSLESTGTQYF.